This T cell receptor (beta chain) originates from a study of cytomegalovirus exposure and HLA in healthy donors (dated by TCRdb to 2015 to 2018). Context from the whole study: An earlier analysis of 550 to 700 of the donors reported more than 250 Gb of sequence data and roughly 100 million unique TCR beta sequences from about 200 million T cells. Roughly 290 gigabases of sequencing data and 70 million to 95 million unique TCR sequences made up an early release that covered approximately 650 HLA-typed donors. Among the roughly 410 genotyped donors, around 81% belonged to the genetic ancestry cluster associated with self-reported Caucasian donors. The study aimed to test whether cataloging public T cell receptors could reveal signatures of past pathogen exposure. The T cell repertoires of under 750 subjects were profiled by immunosequencing and related to cytomegalovirus serostatus. In addition to the first cohort of 650 to 750 subjects, a separate validation cohort of approximately 130 different subjects was used. High-throughput TCR immunosequencing, statistical association of individual TCRs with disease status, and machine learning were combined to predict cytomegalovirus infection status. To study patterns of TCR occurrence, a later analysis re-analyzed previously published TCR beta repertoires from around 660 donors and added high-resolution HLA genotyping. The later analysis used no new phenotypic data to find candidate immune exposures, relying instead on TCR beta sequences and their occurrence across donors. In an earlier analysis of roughly 600 of the donors, high-throughput TCR beta sequencing was used to judge whether each TCR beta V gene segment behaved as functional or pseudogenic. Donor age, sex, ethnicity and CMV serostatus were compiled together with the repertoire data. In a later genetic analysis, genome-wide SNP genotypes for about 55% of the roughly 670 donors were used, and that subset was treated as a discovery cohort. All discovery cohort repertoires had been generated on a single sequencing platform. HLA typing covered class I and class II loci at four-digit resolution. Typing coverage varied by locus: roughly 629-640 donors for A, B, C, DRB1 and DQB1; approximately 500 for DQA1; more than 600 for DPA1; about 450 for DPB1. Roughly five DR-DQ haplotypes were handled as single units for association and clustering, since linkage in the cohort was strong. On average, 235,054 unique TCR beta nucleotide sequences were sequenced per donor among several hundred genotyped donors of the cohort, with roughly 18% of those sequences being non-productive. Results and caveats for the whole study, not just this receptor: A later analysis reported that several top co-occurrence clusters appeared linked to parvovirus B19, influenza, CMV and Epstein-Barr virus. V-gene and J-gene trimming of TCR beta chains was associated with a missense DCLRE1C variant in a later genetic analysis, and the association was replicated in an independent cohort. Some IMGT-functional V segments, including TRBV6-2 and TRBV6-3, could not be distinguished by the 87-base-pair reads and were therefore excluded. Because HLA typing was missing for some donors at each locus, association tests included only the typed subset. In vitro tests confirmed that a few of the cytomegalovirus-associated TCR beta chains recognize cytomegalovirus antigens. The authors suggested that the approach could potentially be generalized to other disease states and immunological phenotypes. Compared with equally common non-associated chains, HLA-associated TCR beta chains in a later analysis were more clonally expanded and had lower generation probabilities. The classifier was reported to diagnose cytomegalovirus status with high specificity and sensitivity in both the original and validation cohorts. A further reported finding was that TCR beta sequences accurately predicted the HLA-A and HLA-B alleles for most subjects in the first cohort. A total of roughly 160 TCR beta chains were listed by the study as associated with cytomegalovirus. The cohort was sequenced for TCR beta chains only, and without alpha or paired-chain data the features that could be detected were limited. A later genetic analysis reported fewer N-insertions in productive TCRs among donors in an Asian-associated ancestry cluster than the roughly 700-donor mean. Immune exposure information for the cohort was limited to CMV serostatus. A later analysis associated about 17,000 TCR beta sequences with specific HLA alleles at a false discovery rate of 0.05. According to a later analysis, TCR association rates differed among HLA loci, with DRB1 alleles showing the most associated TCRs and HLA-C alleles showing the fewest. While some public TCRs were present in many individuals, most TCR sequences turned up only very rarely across donors. Because counts were too low, roughly 16 rarely observed V segments, including chromosome 9 orphons, were left out of the earlier analysis of roughly 600 of the donors. Presence/absence analyses assumed roughly uniform sequencing depth across donors, an assumption that may not hold. When HLA alleles, especially DR and DQ, strongly co-occurred, TCR associations were difficult to assign to individual alleles. Correlated functional status among segregating V segments might reflect linkage disequilibrium, but an unknown experimental factor could not be ruled out. A later analysis found that most CMV-associated TCR beta chains appeared HLA-restricted, with HLA associations seemingly driven largely by CMV exposure. A group of highly shared sequence variants was considered likely to be a technical artifact of the sequencing pipeline. Broadly in line with IMGT annotations, most TCR beta V segments showed up in productive rearrangements about 90% or about 30% of the time in an earlier analysis of 587 of the donors.

The cohort consisted of some 670 healthy bone marrow donors. All cohort members were sampled while nominally healthy, although unrecorded immune exposures were likely present. The donor tested CMV seropositive, placing the donor among the roughly 300 seropositive members of the cohort. A peripheral blood sample was collected from each donor, and TCR beta sequencing was performed on peripheral blood mononuclear cells. Genomic DNA was extracted from the blood cell samples with the Qiagen DNeasy Blood Extraction Kit. On this clone itself: Which antigen it targets is not known. Per-base qualities were not stored, and no clone one base away is much larger.

Taken from the germline V gene, the CDR1 and CDR2 loops are SGHDT and YYEEEE. V sheds 4 bases and J sheds 9 bases, leaving 20 bases between their ends. Inclusive of the bounding cysteine and phenylalanine, the CDR3 is 16 residues long. Just CDR3 DNA is preserved here, 48 bases in frame from base 1. The library was obtained by the immunoSEQ multiplex PCR assay. For the multiplex PCR, a mixture combining 60 forward primers for TCR Vbeta segments and 13 reverse primers for TCR Jbeta segments was used. Amplification of the CDR3 region of rearranged TCR beta genes was performed with a multiplex PCR assay on genomic DNA. Amplified TCR beta libraries were sequenced as 87-base-pair reads on the Illumina HiSeq System. The published analysis was carried out like this. A later analysis counted tens of millions of unique TCR beta chains across the 640 or so repertoires, and approximately 11 million of these chains were shared by at least two donors. A nearest-neighbor algorithm error-corrected the raw reads and collapsed the reads into unique sequences, merging closely related sequences to remove PCR and sequencing errors. V, D and J gene segments were assigned by aligning CDR3 sequences to IMGT reference sequences. Each retained sequence needed at least a six-nucleotide match to both a V gene segment and a J gene segment. A rearrangement counted as productive if the CDR3 had no stop codons and remained in frame with V and J, and every other rearrangement counted as non-productive. Following IMGT convention, CDR3 was defined as the stretch from the second conserved V-encoded cysteine to the conserved J-encoded phenylalanine. The earlier analysis of fewer than 750 of the donors excluded sequences that lacked an unambiguous match to a single V gene segment. In an earlier analysis of 587 of the donors, V segments were called functional above 56.7% productive rearrangements and were called segregating when the between-donor standard deviation exceeded 5%. A statistical classification framework was built for diagnosing cytomegalovirus status from the catalog of TCR beta chain sequences. In a later analysis, V and J genes were assigned by comparing TCR nucleotide sequences against IMGT/GENE-DB human TR gene sequences. In a later analysis, CDR3 sequences and most-parsimonious VDJ recombination scenarios were assigned using the TCRdist pipeline. In a later analysis, every TCR beta chain was defined by the combination of its CDR3 amino acid sequence and its V-gene family, and reads without a unique V-gene family were dropped. A later analysis removed 592 highly shared, low-generation-probability nucleotide sequences to deal with suspected cross-contamination and a sequencing artifact. In a later analysis, a clonal expansion index was calculated for each public chain from normalized within-repertoire ranks of inferred template counts. Generation probabilities in a later analysis came from a VDJ recombination model fitted to out-of-frame rearrangements, and those results were checked against IGoR. In a later analysis, hypergeometric tests were used to score TCR-TCR, TCR-HLA and TCR-CMV co-occurrence, with a repertoire-size bias correction applied to TCR pairs. In a later analysis, false discovery rates were estimated by permuting HLA or CMV assignments 20 times. In a later analysis, co-occurring TCRs were grouped with DBSCAN, and TCRdist sequence similarity was added when clustering was performed within HLA-allele-positive subsets. Repertoires with fewer than 30,000 or more than 120,000 public chains were left out of co-occurrence clustering, as were about 5 repertoires with anomalous nucleotide sharing. The table comes from immuneACCESS by way of TCRdb, which keeps in-frame sequences with V and J called. Part of the clones is missing from these tables; in studies checked, under half for an unresolved V gene and the rest for unknown reasons. From that table come the V and J calls and clone size; the DNA was used to work out D and trimming. The sample table holds 82,000 or so clones, of which roughly 74% were seen once. Around 6.5% of the sample is taken by the ten largest.

This clonotype was sampled from a woman aged 45-65 years in good health and CMV-seropositive. In this chain, TRBV5-6 is recombined with TRBJ1-6, and perhaps TRBD1 as D gene, on 5 matching bases. The sample comprised PBMCs. The sequence in DNA is TGTGCCAGCAGCCGGCTAGACAGTTCCATAGGTTCACCCCTCCACTTT. Its protein is CASSRLDSSIGSPLHF.